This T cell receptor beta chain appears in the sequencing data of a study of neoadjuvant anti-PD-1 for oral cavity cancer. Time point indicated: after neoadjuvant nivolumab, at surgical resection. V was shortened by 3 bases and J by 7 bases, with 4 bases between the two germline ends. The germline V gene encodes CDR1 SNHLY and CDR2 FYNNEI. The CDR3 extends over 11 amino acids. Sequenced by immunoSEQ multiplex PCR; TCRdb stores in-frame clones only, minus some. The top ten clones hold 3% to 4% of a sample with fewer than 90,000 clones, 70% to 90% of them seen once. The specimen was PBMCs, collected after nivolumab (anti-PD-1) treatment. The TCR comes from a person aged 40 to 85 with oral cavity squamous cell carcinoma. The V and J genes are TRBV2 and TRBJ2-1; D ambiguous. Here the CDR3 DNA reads TGTGCCAGCAGTGAGACGAATGAGCAGTTCTTC. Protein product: CASSETNEQFF.